This section outlines one T cell receptor (beta chain) sequence together with its context. This clonotype appeared a few times. The antigen it recognizes is unknown. Per-base quality was not reported, and no clone a single base away is much larger than it. The data derive from a study of human T cells and chemical hapten exposure (dated by TCRdb to the early 2020s). A note on the overall study: The libraries were sequenced as a pool, and the TCR yield per sample differed mostly because of small variations in library volumes within the pool. In alopecia patients, the study followed how the peripheral blood TCR repertoire changed in vivo over primary and secondary sensitization to diphenylcyclopropenone (DPC), a hapten. From each blood RNA sample, both TCR alpha and TCR beta chains were sequenced.

V gives up 4 bases and J gives up 2 bases, and the segment between their germline ends measures 15 bases. The cysteine opens and the phenylalanine closes a CDR3 of 15 amino acids. The sequence is cut down to CDR3 DNA, 45 bases in frame from base 1. According to the germline V gene, CDR1 reads SGHTS and CDR2 reads YDEGEE. Libraries were made using 5' RACE. The instrument was an Illumina MiSeq. During library preparation, unique molecular identifiers were attached to individual cDNA molecules so that TCRs could be counted in a quantitative, reproducible way. Per the source publication's procedure: The median number of TCRs per sample was 85,000 to 100,000, ranging from about 20,000 to 750,000. The Decombinator software suite was used to annotate the V, J and CDR3 of the TCR reads. Every sample was subsampled to the same number of TCRs (28,000) for the PS versus PT1 abundance plots. TCRs were defined as expanded if absent before sensitization and observed at least eight times at the 2-week time point. In TCRdb, the public reads were trimmed at Q25 with fastp and aligned with MiXCR, with productive beta chains retained. Merged by CDR3 protein, the rows form single entries marked with the most common genes and DNA. The V and J calls here are based on TCRdb, not the publication. Present in this sample are under 150,000 distinct CDR3 sequences, around a fifth of which were seen just once. The top ten hold around 2.8% of the sample.

What the work shows at the level of the full study, not this receptor alone: After repeated subsampling, changes were observed in the strength of the expansion versus patch-test correlation and in the threshold at which the correlation became significant. The number of TCRs above 1 in 1000 frequency did not change with DPC sensitization; there was no evidence of global repertoire structure alterations.

Total RNA was isolated from unfractionated whole blood collected in Tempus Blood RNA tubes. As TCR sequencing controls, several healthy volunteers were used, with blood taken at day 0, 2 weeks and 6 weeks. The receptor comes from a human donor in good health. The chain joins TRBV5-8 to TRBJ1-2; no confident D gene assignment can be made. At the DNA level, the sequence is TGTGCCAGCAGCCCCCGGCGGACTGTGAACTATGGCTACACCTTC. Its amino acids are CASSPRRTVNYGYTF.